A single sample is the source of the 31 T cell receptor beta chains below, sequenced in a study of a mutant IDH1 vaccine in newly diagnosed glioma. No antigen is known for these receptors. Regarding time point: week 23, last vaccination. All doses held 300 ug of mutant IDH1 20-mer peptide, with topical imiquimod. Clones were sequenced by immunoSEQ multiplex PCR, and TCRdb holds only the in-frame ones, with some missing. The top ten hold 5.3% of the sample, which has tens of thousands of clones, around 76% seen once. The sequencing here drew on PBMCs, taken from a glioma patient whose treatment included an IDH1 peptide vaccine. The source is a man in his fifties with glioma.

The CDR3: CASSDSVGETQYF. CDR3 bases: TGTGCCAGCAGTGACTCCGTTGGAGAGACCCAGTACTTC. This chain connects TRBV6-4 to TRBJ2-5; D unclear. Germline loops: CDR1 MRHNA, CDR2 SNTAGT. Trimming removed 0 bases from V and 4 bases from J, with 6 bases in between. The CDR3 has 13 residues.

This clone was counted between two and nine times. The chain carries TRBV9 and TRBJ2-1, with TRBD2 matching over 9 bases. Germline V lookup: CDR1 SGDLS, CDR2 YYNGEE. The CDR3 consists of 13 residues. With 6 bases clipped from V and 6 bases from J, the junction kept 4 bases outside the gene matches. The CDR3 DNA reads as TGTGCCAGCACGGCGGGGGGGCTCAATGAGCAGTTCTTC. This sequence encodes CASTAGGLNEQFF.

The J gene is TRBJ2-2, the V gene TRBV27, with D tentatively TRBD2 (5 bases). Germline V gene data show CDR1 as MNHEY and CDR2 as SMNVEV (reference sequence). The CDR3 loop spans 12 amino acids. V shed 5 bases and J shed 5 bases, with 6 bases lying between them. The CDR3 reads CASSRGTGELFF. In DNA, the CDR3 is TGTGCCAGCAGTCGGGGTACCGGGGAGCTGTTTTTT.

This clone was recorded a few times. V is TRBV5-1 and J is TRBJ1-6; 8 nucleotides line up with TRBD1. Germline V gene lookup returns CDR1 SGHRS and CDR2 YFSETQ. After removal of 5 bases from V and 9 bases from J, the junction contained 1 base not matched to a gene. This CDR3 is built from 12 residues. The CDR3 region has the DNA TGCGCCAGCAGAGACAGGGGTTCACCCCTCCACTTT. Its protein is CASRDRGSPLHF.

This clone came up once. This chain connects TRBV29-1 to TRBJ2-1; D is tentatively TRBD1 or TRBD2 (5 bases each). This CDR3 has 15 residues. Germline V CDR1 and CDR2: SQVTM, ANQGSEA. The V and J ends lost 8 bases and 3 bases respectively, with 20 bases between them. The CDR3 DNA is TGCAGCTCCGGCACCGGGGCCGTCCTCTACAATGAGCAGTTCTTC. It is translated as CSSGTGAVLYNEQFF.

A few counts support this clone. The chain is built from TRBV2 and TRBJ1-1, with 9 bases fitting TRBD1. In germline, CDR1 is SNHLY, CDR2 FYNNEI. The CDR3 runs 14 residues. V was clipped by 4 bases and J by 4 bases; unmatched bases: 4. The CDR3 region is CASSAGTGRTEAFF. In DNA, the CDR3 is TGTGCCAGCAGTGCCGGGACAGGGCGCACTGAAGCTTTCTTT. Complete variable domain (other parts from reference TRBV2 and TRBJ1-1): EPEVTQTPSHQVTQMGQEVILRCVPISNHLYFYWYRQILGQKVEFLVSFYNNEISEKSEIFDDQFSVERPDGSNFTLKIRSTKLEDSAMYFCASSAGTGRTEAFFGQGTRLTVV.

The V call is TRBV5-1, the J call TRBJ2-3, with D possibly being TRBD2 (5 bases). CDR1 SGHRS and CDR2 YFSETQ come from the germline V gene. This CDR3 comprises 14 residues. The V end was cut by 0 bases, the J end by 0 bases, with 5 bases between. In nucleotides, the CDR3 is TGCGCCAGCAGCTTGGAGCGGAGCACAGATACGCAGTATTTT. This gives the protein CASSLERSTDTQYF.

This clone was seen more than once but under ten times. V gene TRBV7-3 combines with J gene TRBJ2-5; D not resolved. The CDR3 contains 12 residues. In germline, CDR1 is SGHTA, CDR2 FQGTGA. Trimming took 5 bases from V and 5 from J, leaving 9 bases between them. Here the CDR3 DNA reads TGTGCCAGCAGCCCCGATCGGGAGACCCAGTACTTC. Its protein is CASSPDRETQYF.

V usage is TRBV20-1 and J usage is TRBJ2-7; maybe TRBD1 (6 bases). The CDR3 consists of 11 residues. Looked up from germline, CDR1 is DFQATT and CDR2 is SNEGSKA (reference sequence). The CDR3 bases are TGCAGCGCCCCCAGGGGCAACGAGCAGTACTTC. As protein: CSAPRGNEQYF.

V usage is TRBV29-1 and J usage is TRBJ2-1, with 8 positions matching TRBD1. Germline loops: CDR1 SQVTM, CDR2 ANQGSEA. J gave up 7 bases and V 1 base, and 6 bases lay outside the gene matches. The CDR3 consists of 14 residues. Written as DNA, the CDR3 is TGCAGCGTTGAAGCCGCAGGGGGCGGGAATGAGCAGTTCTTC. This translates into CSVEAAGGGNEQFF.

This chain joins TRBV15 and TRBJ1-2; 8 bases are a match to TRBD1. Per germline, CDR1 LNHNV and CDR2 YYDKDF (reference sequence). The CDR3 is 14 amino acids. The V segment lost 4 bases and the J segment 5 bases; nucleotides outside the gene matches: 6. Here the CDR3 reads CATSIGDRTYGYTF. The CDR3 DNA reads as TGTGCCACCAGCATCGGGGACAGGACTTATGGCTACACCTTC.

The chain joins TRBV29-1 to TRBJ1-2, with D perhaps TRBD1 (5 bases). The CDR3 sequence is 14 residues long. Trimming removed 4 bases at V and 3 bases at J, with 15 bases between. Germline V gene lookup returns CDR1 SQVTM and CDR2 ANQGSEA. The CDR3 nucleotides are TGCAGCGTTGTGTCGGGGACGGAGGACTATGGCTACACCTTC. The encoded protein is CSVVSGTEDYGYTF.

This sequence joins TRBV19 and TRBJ1-2, with 7 bases aligning to TRBD1. V shed 6 bases and J 3 bases; nucleotides not matched to a gene: 10. The CDR3 has 15 amino acids. Germline CDR1 reads LNHDA; CDR2 reads SQIVND (reference sequence). This chain's CDR3 is CASRLFGTEDYGYTF. In DNA, the CDR3 is TGTGCCAGTAGGTTGTTCGGGACAGAAGACTATGGCTACACCTTC.

This chain links TRBV19 with TRBJ2-3; D remains ambiguous. The CDR3 contains 16 residues. The germline V gene has CDR1 LNHDA and CDR2 SQIVND (reference sequence). V was pared by 5 bases and J by 2 bases, with 17 bases between. This chain's CDR3 is CASSSNGPSPTDTQYF. The CDR3 coding sequence is TGTGCCAGTAGTTCGAATGGACCGTCTCCCACAGATACGCAGTATTTT.

This clone is medium-sized in the sample. The chain employs TRBV5-4 and TRBJ1-6; 8 nucleotides agree with TRBD1. The CDR3 covers 13 residues. Losses at the gene ends were 4 bases for V and 9 bases for J; bases not matched to a gene: 3. Germline CDR1 SGHNT, CDR2 YYREEE (reference sequence). The CDR3 coding sequence is TGTGCCAGCAGCCCGGACAGGGCTTCACCCCTCCACTTT. The encoded protein is CASSPDRASPLHF. The full variable domain, in which reference TRBV5-4 and TRBJ1-6 provide the parts outside the CDR3, is ETGVTQSPTHLIKTRGQQVTLRCSSQSGHNTVSWYQQALGQGPQFIFQYYREEENGRGNFPPRFSGLQFPNYSSELNVNALELDDSALYLCASSPDRASPLHFGNGTRLTVT.

A single count supports this clone. This sequence joins TRBV5-1 and TRBJ2-7, with D uncertain. The V end was cut by 0 bases, the J end by 6 bases, with 7 bases between. CDR1 is SGHRS, CDR2 YFSETQ, per germline. The length of the CDR3 is 12 residues. CDR3 sequence: CASSLEDGEQYF. The CDR3, as DNA: TGCGCCAGCAGCTTGGAGGACGGCGAGCAGTACTTC.

The chain recombines TRBV19 with TRBJ2-1, with D perhaps TRBD1 or TRBD2 (5 bases each). Looked up from germline, CDR1 is LNHDA and CDR2 is SQIVND (reference sequence). CDR3 length equals 13 residues. Trimming removed 11 bases from V and 3 bases from J, with 14 bases in between. The DNA for the CDR3 is TGTGCCGCTGAGGGGCCTAACTACAATGAGCAGTTCTTC. Its protein product is CAAEGPNYNEQFF.

This clone was found a few times. The chain is built from TRBV30 and TRBJ1-6, with unresolved D. Per germline, CDR1 GTSNPN and CDR2 SVGIG (reference sequence). V was pared by 5 bases and J by 7 bases, with 3 bases between. This CDR3 comprises 10 residues. The CDR3 DNA sequence: TGTGCCTGGGAGAATTCACCCCTCCACTTT. This gives the protein CAWENSPLHF.

The chain recombines TRBV5-4 with TRBJ1-1; 8 nucleotides match TRBD1. Germline lookup yields CDR1 SGHNT and CDR2 YYREEE (reference sequence). This CDR3 is built from 14 residues. V shed 5 bases and J 0 bases; nucleotides not matched to a gene: 3. This chain's CDR3 is CASSSTGVNTEAFF. In DNA, the CDR3 is TGTGCCAGCAGTTCGACAGGGGTGAACACTGAAGCTTTCTTT.

The chain recombines TRBV7-2 with TRBJ2-5; D might be TRBD1 or TRBD2, each matching 5 bases. V was pared by 4 bases and J by 1 base, with 10 bases between. CDR3 size: 14 residues. CDR1 SGHTA and CDR2 FQGNSA come from the germline V gene. The CDR3 DNA is TGTGCCAGCAGCTCATGGGACGGCCAAGAGACCCAGTACTTC. Amino acid sequence: CASSSWDGQETQYF. Full variable domain (rest looked up from reference TRBV7-2 and TRBJ2-5): GAGVSQSPSNKVTEKGKDVELRCDPISGHTALYWYRQSLGQGLEFLIYFQGNSAPDKSGLPSDRFSAERTGGSVSTLTIQRTQQEDSAVYLCASSSWDGQETQYFGPGTRLLVL.

V usage is TRBV6-6 and J usage is TRBJ2-1; 11 bases fit TRBD2. The germline V gene has CDR1 MNHNY and CDR2 SVGAGI (reference sequence). After removal of 11 bases from V and 6 bases from J, the junction contained 6 bases not matched to a gene. This CDR3 contains 13 residues. This CDR3 is CAGRSGGANEQFF. Written as DNA, the CDR3 is TGTGCCGGCCGTAGCGGGGGGGCCAATGAGCAGTTCTTC.

The chain recombines TRBV5-1 with TRBJ1-1; D might be TRBD1 (5 bases). Per the germline V gene, CDR1 is SGHRS and CDR2 is YFSETQ. The CDR3 totals 13 residues. Trimming removed 2 bases at V and 3 bases at J, with 8 bases between. DNA of the CDR3: TGCGCCAGCAGCTTAGCGACAGACACTGAAGCTTTCTTT. As protein: CASSLATDTEAFF.

The chain employs TRBV4-1 and TRBJ1-1, with D unresolved. Germline V lookup: CDR1 MGHRA, CDR2 YSYEKL. Between the trimmed V and J ends, which lost 4 bases and 1 base, there was a span of 10 bases. CDR3 length: 14 residues. The CDR3 loop is CASSPTRSNTEAFF. For the CDR3, the DNA is TGCGCCAGCAGCCCCACGCGCTCGAACACTGAAGCTTTCTTT.

This clone was seen more than once but under ten times. The V gene is TRBV11-2, the J gene TRBJ1-5; a possible D gene is TRBD1 (5 bases). Trimming cost V 6 bases and J 2 bases, with 14 bases left between them. The CDR3 has 15 residues. Germline V gene data show CDR1 as SGHAT and CDR2 as FQNNGV. The CDR3 nucleotides are TGTGCCAGCAGTTCAGGGAAAGTAGGCAATCAGCCCCAGCATTTT. Its protein is CASSSGKVGNQPQHF.

The CDR3 here is CASSRGGTEAFF. CDR3 coding DNA: TGTGCCAGCAGCCGCGGAGGGACTGAAGCTTTCTTT. The chain recombines TRBV9 with TRBJ1-1, with unresolved D. From germline, CDR1 is SGDLS and CDR2 YYNGEE. With 4 bases removed from V and 5 bases from J, the gap between germline ends came to 9 bases. This CDR3 region has 12 residues.

The V gene is TRBV5-1, the J gene TRBJ2-2; TRBD1 aligns across 7 bases. J lost 0 bases, V lost 4 bases, and 9 bases had no gene match. This CDR3 spans 17 amino acids. Germline V gene sequence: CDR1 SGHRS, CDR2 YFSETQ. CDR3 sequence reads: CASSERTGWSNTGELFF. The CDR3 DNA reads TGCGCCAGCAGCGAACGGACAGGATGGTCGAACACCGGGGAGCTGTTTTTT.

This clone was detected a few times. The chain has TRBV30 and TRBJ1-6; D is perhaps TRBD1 (5 bases). The CDR3 is made up of 12 amino acids. V was pared by 2 bases and J by 9 bases, with 8 bases between. CDR1 is GTSNPN, CDR2 SVGIG, per germline (reference sequence). The CDR3 loop reads CAWSFGGSPLHF. The CDR3 nucleotides are TGTGCCTGGAGTTTTGGGGGTTCACCCCTCCACTTT.

This clone was recorded a few times. V and J are TRBV18 and TRBJ2-7; TRBD1 or TRBD2 may be the D gene (6 bases each). The length of the CDR3 is 14 residues. The germline gives CDR1 KGHSH, CDR2 LQKENI. Trimming left V 6 bases short and J 0 bases short, with 12 bases between. CDR3 sequence (DNA): TGTGCCAGCTCCCCGGAGGGGGACTCCTACGAGCAGTACTTC. It encodes CASSPEGDSYEQYF. The entire variable domain, with the rest obtained from reference TRBV18 and TRBJ2-7, is as follows: NAGVMQNPRHLVRRRGQEARLRCSPMKGHSHVYWYRQLPEEGLKFMVYLQKENIIDESGMPKERFSAEFPKEGPSILRIQQVVRGDSAAYFCASSPEGDSYEQYFGPGTRLTVT.

Comment on this clone: Its ends do not fully match the called genes, so a read error is possible. The V gene is TRBV11-2, the J gene TRBJ1-5; D might be TRBD1 (5 bases). Germline values: CDR1 SGHAT, CDR2 FQNNGV. This CDR3 comprises 14 residues. In DNA form, the CDR3 reads TGTGCCAGCAGCCTAGACAGAGGCAATCAGCCCCAGCATTTT. It translates to CASSLDRGNQPQHF.

The chain recombines TRBV18 with TRBJ2-1, with 8 bases matching TRBD1. Germline CDR1 and CDR2: KGHSH and LQKENI. This CDR3 region has 18 residues. The V and J ends lost 3 bases and 8 bases, in that order; junction bases with no gene match: 18. CDR3 DNA: TGTGCCAGCTCACCCCGCGTCACACAACGACAGGGGTGGGATGAGCAGTTCTTC. This encodes CASSPRVTQRQGWDEQFF.

This clone has a single count. This rearrangement joins TRBV7-2 to TRBJ2-2; D remains unclear. The CDR3 is 14 amino acids. V lost 9 bases and J lost 7, with 18 bases in between. CDR1 and CDR2 (germline): SGHTA, FQGNSA. The CDR3 DNA is TGTGCCAGTTACCAAGACTTGCCTAGCGGGGAGCTGTTTTTT. Its protein is CASYQDLPSGELFF.